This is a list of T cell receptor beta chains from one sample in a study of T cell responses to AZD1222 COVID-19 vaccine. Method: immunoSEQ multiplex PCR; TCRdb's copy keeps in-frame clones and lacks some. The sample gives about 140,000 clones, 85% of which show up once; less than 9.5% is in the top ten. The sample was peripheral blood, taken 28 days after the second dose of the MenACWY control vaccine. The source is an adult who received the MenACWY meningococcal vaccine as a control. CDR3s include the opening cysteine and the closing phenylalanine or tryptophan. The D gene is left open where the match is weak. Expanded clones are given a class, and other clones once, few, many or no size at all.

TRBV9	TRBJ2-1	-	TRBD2	CASSIGLAGVSDNEQFF	TGTGCCAGCAGCATAGGACTAGCGGGAGTAAGCGACAATGAGCAGTTCTTC
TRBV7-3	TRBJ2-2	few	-	CASSLTHVENTGELFF	TGTGCCAGCAGCTTAACGCACGTGGAGAACACCGGGGAGCTGTTTTTT
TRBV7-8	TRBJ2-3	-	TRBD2	CASSLASGGDRTDTQYF	TGTGCCAGCAGCTTAGCCAGCGGGGGGGACCGCACAGATACGCAGTATTTT
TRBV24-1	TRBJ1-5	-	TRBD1	CATSDSEQGASQPQHF	TGTGCCACCAGTGATTCGGAACAGGGGGCTAGTCAGCCCCAGCATTTT
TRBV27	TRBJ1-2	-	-	CASSASGHSLNYGYTF	TGTGCCAGCAGCGCTTCAGGACATTCTCTTAACTATGGCTACACCTTC
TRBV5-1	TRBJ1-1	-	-	CASSFTGKTEAFF	TGCGCCAGCAGCTTCACAGGGAAAACTGAAGCTTTCTTT
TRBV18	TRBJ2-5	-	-	CASSHEAETQYF	TGTGCCAGCTCACATGAGGCAGAGACCCAGTACTTC
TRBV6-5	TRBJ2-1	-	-	CASSYYPLSHNEQFF	TGTGCCAGCAGTTACTACCCCCTCTCTCACAATGAGCAGTTCTTC
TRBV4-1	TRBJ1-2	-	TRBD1	CASSLDIGSTGSYGYTF	TGCGCCAGCAGCCTAGATATCGGTTCGACAGGGAGTTATGGCTACACCTTC
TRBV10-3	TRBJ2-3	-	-	CAISERVTSTDTQYF	TGTGCCATCAGTGAGAGGGTAACGAGCACAGATACGCAGTATTTT